The 32 T cell receptor beta chains reported below all come from one sample, sequenced in a study of graft-versus-host responses after intestinal transplantation. The repertoire was sequenced with immunoSEQ multiplex PCR; TCRdb's copy has only in-frame clones and lacks some. The sample includes tens of thousands of clones, roughly 94% of them seen just once. Antigens for these TCRs are unknown. The source material was unstimulated CD4+ T cells sorted from spleen or lymph node cells, sampled before transplant. These receptors came from a human donor who was the organ donor for an intestinal transplant.

The rearrangement links TRBV7-8 to TRBJ2-1; 8 bases match TRBD2. The ends lost 5 bases at V and 5 bases at J; junction bases unmatched: 8. CDR1 and CDR2 from the germline V gene are SGHVS and FQNEAQ. The CDR3 totals 15 residues. The CDR3 protein is CASSPRGGTNNEQFF. CDR3 nucleotide sequence: TGTGCCAGCAGCCCCCGCGGGGGGACGAACAATGAGCAGTTCTTC. The full variable domain, rest sourced from reference TRBV7-8 and TRBJ2-1, is GAGVSQSPRYKVAKRGQDVALRCDPISGHVSLFWYQQALGQGPEFLTYFQNEAQLDKSGLPSDRFFAERPEGSVSTLKIQRTQQEDSAVYLCASSPRGGTNNEQFFGPGTRLTVL.

The rearrangement uses TRBV5-1 and TRBJ1-2, with 8 bases that match TRBD1. The CDR3 extends over 13 amino acids. The germline CDR1 and CDR2 sequences are SGHRS and YFSETQ. J was trimmed by 8 bases and V by 4 bases; bases with no gene match: 7. In DNA form, the CDR3 reads TGCGCCAGCAGCCCCGGACAGGGCGGGGGCTACACCTTC. Translation: CASSPGQGGGYTF.

The V and J genes are TRBV6-6 and TRBJ2-7; D gene ambiguous. CDR3 size: 12 residues. V lost 0 bases to trimming and J lost 0 bases, with 0 bases between them. Germline assignment: CDR1 MNHNY and CDR2 SVGAGI (reference sequence). CDR3 residues: CASSYSSYEQYF. For the CDR3, the DNA is TGTGCCAGCAGTTACTCCTCCTACGAGCAGTACTTC.

This chain links TRBV5-1 with TRBJ2-7; 11 positions match TRBD2. CDR3 length equals 15 residues. Trimming at V came to 4 bases and at J to 1 base, leaving 4 bases not matched to a gene. Looked up from germline, CDR1 is SGHRS and CDR2 is YFSETQ. The CDR3 sequence is CASSRLAGGSYEQYF. The CDR3 nucleotides read TGCGCCAGCAGCCGTCTAGCGGGAGGATCCTACGAGCAGTACTTC.

CDR3 protein: CASSLAGTGLAGGPGNEQFF. In DNA, the CDR3 is TGCGCCAGCAGCTTGGCCGGGACAGGGCTAGCGGGGGGCCCAGGGAATGAGCAGTTCTTC. The genes are TRBV5-1 and TRBJ2-1; TRBD2 matches 11 bases. In germline, CDR1 is SGHRS, CDR2 YFSETQ. V lost 0 bases, J lost 7 bases, and 18 bases stayed unmatched. This CDR3 has 20 amino acids.

V usage is TRBV6-5 and J usage is TRBJ2-7; 15 nucleotides agree with TRBD2. This CDR3 has 15 residues. V lost 7 bases, J lost 4 bases, and 5 bases stayed unmatched. CDR1 MNHEY and CDR2 SVGAGI come from the germline V gene. The DNA of the CDR3 is TGTGCCAGCATGGGACTAGCGGGGGGCGGGTACGAGCAGTACTTC. Translation gives CASMGLAGGGYEQYF.

The CDR3 loop is CASSYTTGGSYEQYF. In DNA form, the CDR3 reads TGTGCCAGCAGCTACACGACAGGGGGCTCCTACGAGCAGTACTTC. The chain combines TRBV6-5 with TRBJ2-7, with TRBD1 matching over 9 bases. Germline values: CDR1 MNHEY, CDR2 SVGAGI. CDR3 length: 15 residues. Trimming at V came to 6 bases and at J to 0 bases, leaving 6 bases not matched to a gene.

CDR3 loop: CAWSLSSGANVLTF. The CDR3 DNA reads as TGTGCCTGGAGTTTAAGCTCTGGGGCCAACGTCCTGACTTTC. This rearrangement joins TRBV30 to TRBJ2-6; D unresolved. CDR3 length equals 14 residues. V was shortened by 2 bases and J by 0 bases, with 5 bases between the two germline ends. Germline assignment: CDR1 GTSNPN and CDR2 SVGIG (reference sequence).

This clone came up a few times. The chain combines TRBV19 with TRBJ1-3; 7 nucleotides match TRBD1. The CDR3 consists of 17 residues. CDR1 and CDR2 (germline): LNHDA, SQIVND (reference sequence). V was clipped by 7 bases and J by 0 bases; unmatched bases: 12. The DNA of the CDR3 is TGTGCCAGTACCCTCTATAGGGGACAGAGCTCTGGAAACACCATATATTTT. Its protein is CASTLYRGQSSGNTIYF.

Here the CDR3 reads CACRKADRAGYGYTF. CDR3 DNA: TGTGCCTGTCGCAAAGCAGACAGGGCAGGCTATGGCTACACCTTC. The V call is TRBV30, the J call TRBJ1-2, with TRBD1 matching over 7 bases. Trimming took 6 bases from V and 4 from J; bases not matched to a gene: 14. The CDR3 has 15 amino acids. Germline loops: CDR1 GTSNPN, CDR2 SVGIG (reference sequence).

This clone was detected only a few times. The gene calls are TRBV6-5 and TRBJ2-7, with D uncertain. This CDR3 is 15 amino acids long. The germline V gene encodes CDR1 MNHEY and CDR2 SVGAGI. V lost 0 bases and J lost 1, with 10 bases in between. The CDR3 sequence is CASSYSMSGSYEQYF. CDR3 nucleotides: TGTGCCAGCAGTTACTCGATGTCAGGATCCTACGAGCAGTACTTC.

The CDR3 DNA reads as TGTGCCAGCAGCTTAGCGGGGGGGCGGTACGAGCAGTACTTC. It encodes CASSLAGGRYEQYF. The rearrangement links TRBV11-3 to TRBJ2-7; TRBD2 matches 8 bases. The CDR3 contains 14 residues. Germline V CDR1 and CDR2: SGHNT, YENEEA. J lost 4 bases, V lost 1 base, and 3 bases had no gene match.

The chain links TRBV6-4 to TRBJ2-3; 10 nucleotides line up with TRBD2. V trimming: 4 bases; J trimming: 4 bases; junction bases outside the gene matches: 2. CDR3 size: 14 residues. Looked up from germline, CDR1 is MRHNA and CDR2 is SNTAGT. CDR3 nucleotides: TGTGCCAGCAGTGCTAGCGGGGGTCCAGATACGCAGTATTTT. Translated, it gives CASSASGGPDTQYF.

This clone has a single count. The chain uses TRBV27 and TRBJ2-7; 10 nucleotides line up with TRBD2. The CDR3 covers 14 residues. Germline assignment: CDR1 MNHEY and CDR2 SMNVEV (reference sequence). V was pared by 6 bases and J by 0 bases, with 2 bases of the junction left unmatched. The CDR3 nucleotides read TGTGCCAGCAGGAGCGGGGGGGGCTCCTACGAGCAGTACTTC. It is translated as CASRSGGGSYEQYF.

V and J are TRBV5-1 and TRBJ2-3; D may be TRBD1 or TRBD2 (5 bases each). CDR1 and CDR2 (germline): SGHRS, YFSETQ. CDR3 length: 15 amino acids. V gave up 0 bases and J gave up 2 bases, with 10 bases separating them. In DNA, the CDR3 is TGCGCCAGCAGCTTGGAGGGACCCACCACAGATACGCAGTATTTT. Its protein is CASSLEGPTTDTQYF. Using reference TRBV5-1 and TRBJ2-3 for the parts outside the CDR3, the full variable domain is KAGVTQTPRYLIKTRGQQVTLSCSPISGHRSVSWYQQTPGQGLQFLFEYFSETQRNKGNFPGRFSGRQFSNSRSEMNVSTLELGDSALYLCASSLEGPTTDTQYFGPGTRLTVL.

The chain carries TRBV11-2 and TRBJ2-3; 9 nucleotides match TRBD2. From germline, CDR1 is SGHAT and CDR2 FQNNGV. The CDR3 length is 17 residues. Trimming took 1 base from V and 0 from J; bases not matched to a gene: 5. CDR3 nucleotide sequence: TGTGCCAGCAGCTTAGGGGCTAGCGGGACTAGCACAGATACGCAGTATTTT. It yields the protein CASSLGASGTSTDTQYF.

CDR3 amino acids: CASSVDGGAGDTQYF. The CDR3 DNA reads as TGTGCCAGCAGCGTAGATGGCGGGGCGGGGGATACGCAGTATTTT. The V gene is TRBV9, the J gene TRBJ2-3; D possibly corresponds to TRBD2 (6 bases). V lost 0 bases and J 6 bases, leaving 14 bases between the germline ends. Germline loops: CDR1 SGDLS, CDR2 YYNGEE. This CDR3 contains 15 residues.

The chain carries TRBV18 and TRBJ1-3; 9 bases agree with TRBD1. CDR1 is KGHSH and CDR2 is LQKENI in the germline V gene. J lost 1 base, V lost 3 bases, and 4 bases had no gene match. This CDR3 spans 16 amino acids. The CDR3 spells CASSPSQGASGNTIYF. The CDR3 DNA reads TGTGCCAGCTCACCGTCACAGGGGGCGTCTGGAAACACCATATATTTT.

This rearrangement joins TRBV6-1 to TRBJ2-7; 10 bases are a match to TRBD1. The CDR3 extends over 15 amino acids. The V gene end was trimmed by 3 bases and the J gene end by 1 base; junction bases not matched to a gene: 3. The germline CDR1 and CDR2 sequences are MNHNS and SASEGT. CDR3 DNA sequence: TGTGCCAGCAGTGAGGGACAGGGGAGGTCCTACGAGCAGTACTTC. This gives the protein CASSEGQGRSYEQYF.

The chain carries TRBV5-4 and TRBJ1-6; D gene uncertain. This CDR3 has 12 residues. Germline CDR1 is SGHNT and CDR2 is YYREEE (reference sequence). The V end was cut by 0 bases, the J end by 7 bases, with 2 bases between. The CDR3 loop reads CASSLDNSPLHF. The CDR3 region has the DNA TGTGCCAGCAGCTTGGACAATTCACCCCTCCACTTT.

The gene calls are TRBV10-3 and TRBJ1-1; D is ambiguous. With 8 bases removed from V and 4 bases from J, the gap between germline ends came to 14 bases. Per the germline V gene, CDR1 is ENHRY and CDR2 is SYGVKD. This CDR3 region has 13 residues. CDR3 loop: CAIHAEKGTEAFF. As DNA, the CDR3 is TGTGCCATCCATGCAGAGAAAGGCACTGAAGCTTTCTTT.

This chain joins TRBV7-6 and TRBJ2-1, with a possible D match to TRBD2 (5 bases). V was trimmed by 4 bases and J by 3 bases, leaving 16 bases between them. The germline gives CDR1 SGHVS, CDR2 FNYEAQ. This CDR3 region has 16 residues. In DNA, the CDR3 is TGTGCCAGCAGCTACGGTGTACTAGGCCGCTACAATGAGCAGTTCTTC. Protein sequence: CASSYGVLGRYNEQFF.

V gene TRBV30 combines with J gene TRBJ2-1; 8 bases are a match to TRBD2. In germline, CDR1 is GTSNPN, CDR2 SVGIG (reference sequence). V lost 0 bases and J lost 8; bases outside the gene matches: 6. This CDR3 is 14 amino acids long. The CDR3 loop reads CAWSVLRRGDEQFF. The DNA for the CDR3 is TGTGCCTGGAGTGTACTGAGGCGGGGGGATGAGCAGTTCTTC. Combining the CDR3 with reference TRBV30 and TRBJ2-1 gives the whole variable domain SQTIHQWPATLVQPVGSPLSLECTVEGTSNPNLYWYRQAAGRGLQLLFYSVGIGQISSEVPQNLSASRPQDRQFILSSKKLLLSDSGFYLCAWSVLRRGDEQFFGPGTRLTVL.

The rearrangement uses TRBV9 and TRBJ1-5, with no clear D. V was shortened by 5 bases and J by 1 base, with 10 bases between the two germline ends. Germline V gene data show CDR1 as SGDLS and CDR2 as YYNGEE. This CDR3 has 14 amino acids. The CDR3 here is CASSKLGSNQPQHF. In DNA form, the CDR3 reads TGTGCCAGCAGTAAACTGGGGAGCAATCAGCCCCAGCATTTT.

In DNA form, the CDR3 reads TGTGCCAGCAGCCCGCAACTAGCGGGGGGCTACAATGAGCAGTTCTTC. This translates into CASSPQLAGGYNEQFF. V is TRBV7-2 and J is TRBJ2-1; 12 bases line up with TRBD2. V lost 5 bases, J lost 3 bases, and 5 bases stayed unmatched. Germline lookup yields CDR1 SGHTA and CDR2 FQGNSA. CDR3 length: 16 residues. Based on the CDR3 plus reference TRBV7-2 and TRBJ2-1, the full variable domain is GAGVSQSPSNKVTEKGKDVELRCDPISGHTALYWYRQSLGQGLEFLIYFQGNSAPDKSGLPSDRFSAERTGGSVSTLTIQRTQQEDSAVYLCASSPQLAGGYNEQFFGPGTRLTVL.

The rearrangement uses TRBV5-1 and TRBJ1-1; 7 positions match TRBD1. From germline, CDR1 is SGHRS and CDR2 YFSETQ. V trimming: 0 bases; J trimming: 1 base; junction bases outside the gene matches: 0. The length of the CDR3 is 14 residues. CDR3 residues: CASSLDRGNTEAFF. CDR3 DNA sequence: TGCGCCAGCAGCTTGGACAGGGGGAACACTGAAGCTTTCTTT.

The chain links TRBV4-1 to TRBJ2-7, with 9 bases fitting TRBD1. The germline V gene has CDR1 MGHRA and CDR2 YSYEKL. J lost 4 bases, V lost 0 bases, and 10 bases had no gene match. CDR3 size: 17 residues. CDR3 region: CASSQDPTGGRRYEQYF. The CDR3 nucleotides are TGCGCCAGCAGCCAAGACCCGACAGGGGGAAGACGGTACGAGCAGTACTTC.

The CDR3: CASSLVAGVGNEQFF. The CDR3 bases are TGTGCCAGCAGCTTAGTCGCCGGGGTAGGCAATGAGCAGTTCTTC. This chain joins TRBV11-2 and TRBJ2-1; perhaps TRBD2 as D (5 bases). Germline V gene sequence: CDR1 SGHAT, CDR2 FQNNGV. The CDR3 is made up of 15 amino acids. V dropped 1 base and J dropped 6 bases, with 13 bases sitting between them.

The rearrangement uses TRBV7-2 and TRBJ2-5; D is unclear. Germline-derived CDR1 and CDR2 are SGHTA and FQGNSA. Trimming stripped 7 bases from V and 5 bases from J, with 8 bases between. This CDR3 has 11 residues. The CDR3 DNA follows: TGTGCCAGCACCAGCCTGGAGACCCAGTACTTC. Protein sequence: CASTSLETQYF.

The chain carries TRBV7-9 and TRBJ2-3; D remains unclear. This CDR3 comprises 14 residues. Per germline, CDR1 SEHNR and CDR2 FQNEAQ (reference sequence). V was shortened by 2 bases and J by 5 bases, with 11 bases between the two germline ends. The DNA for the CDR3 is TGTGCCAGCAGCTTACCTCCACTACTAGATACGCAGTATTTT. It translates to CASSLPPLLDTQYF.

This sequence joins TRBV6-6 and TRBJ1-2, with D hard to call. Germline CDR1 reads MNHNY; CDR2 reads SVGAGI (reference sequence). CDR3 length: 14 residues. The V end was cut by 0 bases, the J end by 3 bases, with 8 bases between. The CDR3 coding sequence is TGTGCCAGCAGTTACTCGATCCAGGACTATGGCTACACCTTC. Protein product: CASSYSIQDYGYTF.

The V and J genes are TRBV7-9 and TRBJ1-6; a weak D match, TRBD1 (6 bases). CDR1 SEHNR and CDR2 FQNEAQ come from the germline V gene (reference sequence). The V end lost 5 bases, the J end lost 1 base, and 9 bases lay between the germline ends. The CDR3 runs to 15 residues. Here the CDR3 reads CASSPTGSYNSPLHF. CDR3 DNA: TGTGCCAGCAGCCCCACAGGGTCCTATAATTCACCCCTCCACTTT.